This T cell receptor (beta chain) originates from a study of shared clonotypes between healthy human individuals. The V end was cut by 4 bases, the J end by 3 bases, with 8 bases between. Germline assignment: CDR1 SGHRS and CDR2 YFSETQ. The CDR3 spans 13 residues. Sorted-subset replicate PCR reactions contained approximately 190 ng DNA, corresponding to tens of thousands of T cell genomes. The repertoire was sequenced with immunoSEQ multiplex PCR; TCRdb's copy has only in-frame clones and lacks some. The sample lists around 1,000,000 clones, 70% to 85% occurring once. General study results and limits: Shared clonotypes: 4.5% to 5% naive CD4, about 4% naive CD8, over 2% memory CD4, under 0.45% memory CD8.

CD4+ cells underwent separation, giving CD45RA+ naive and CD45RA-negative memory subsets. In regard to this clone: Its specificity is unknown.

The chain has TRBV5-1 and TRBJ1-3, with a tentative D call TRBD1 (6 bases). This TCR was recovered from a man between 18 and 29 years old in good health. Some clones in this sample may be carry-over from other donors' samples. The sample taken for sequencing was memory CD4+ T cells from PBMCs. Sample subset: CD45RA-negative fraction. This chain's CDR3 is CASSRDIGNTIYF. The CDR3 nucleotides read TGCGCCAGCAGCAGGGACATTGGAAACACCATATATTTT.